The rows below give T cell receptor beta chains drawn from one sample of a study of neurological immune-mediated disorders. Each CDR3 protein is one row after TCRdb ran MiXCR on the 5' RACE reads. The sample has roughly 60,000 distinct CDR3 sequences; 3% to 4% are singletons. Sequencing was carried out using PBMCs. The receptors shown here come from a woman aged 25-40 years with multiple sclerosis. Both conserved end residues are part of each CDR3. The D gene is left open where the match is weak. Rows may omit the clone size; those that give it use once, few, many or a size class.

CDR3 length	clone size	V gene	J gene	D gene	CDR3 DNA	CDR3 protein
18	many	TRBV6-5	TRBJ2-2	TRBD1	TGTGCCAGCAGCGTGAGTCCCGGGACAGGGATGAACACCGGGGAGCTGTTTTTT	CASSVSPGTGMNTGELFF
13	many	TRBV29-1	TRBJ1-1	.	TGCAGCGTTGCCGTGAGCCAGAACACTGAAGCTTTCTTT	CSVAVSQNTEAFF
15	many	TRBV20-1	TRBJ2-7	TRBD2	TGCAGTGCTAGACCATCAGGGCGGGGGGTCTACGAGCAGTACTTC	CSARPSGRGVYEQYF
13	many	TRBV20-1	TRBJ1-2	.	TGCAGTGCAGAGGGCAGGGACAACTATGGCTACACCTTC	CSAEGRDNYGYTF
17	few	TRBV7-6	TRBJ1-6	.	TGTGCCAGCAGCTTAGGAACCCCCTGGGCGAGGAATTCACCCCTCCACTTT	CASSLGTPWARNSPLHF
15	many	TRBV20-1	TRBJ2-3	TRBD2	TGCAGTGCTAGACGGCTAGCGGGCCTCACAGATACGCAGTATTTT	CSARRLAGLTDTQYF
14	many	TRBV7-2	TRBJ2-7	.	TGTGCCAGCAGACGATCGGAGGGACTTTACGAGCAGTACTTC	CASRRSEGLYEQYF
15	many	TRBV15	TRBJ2-5	TRBD1	TGTGCCACCAGCGGCTCCGGGACAGGGGCGAAGACCCAGTACTTC	CATSGSGTGAKTQYF
16	many	TRBV12-3/TRBV12-4	TRBJ2-3	TRBD2	TGTGCCAGCAATTATAACCTAGCGGGAGCTTCAGATACGCAGTATTTT	CASNYNLAGASDTQYF
14	many	TRBV13	TRBJ1-1	.	TGTGCCAGCAGCTTACAGGGGTGGAACACTGAAGCTTTCTTT	CASSLQGWNTEAFF
15	many	TRBV4-1	TRBJ1-2	.	TGCGCCAGCAGCCAAGATCGGGGGCTTAACTATGGCTACACCTTC	CASSQDRGLNYGYTF
16	many	TRBV12-3/TRBV12-4	TRBJ1-5	.	TGTGCCAGCAGTTCCGACGCTGGACGAGTGGGGCAGCCCCAGCATTTT	CASSSDAGRVGQPQHF
18	many	TRBV3-1	TRBJ2-7	TRBD1	TGTGCCAGCAGCCAAACCGGGACAGGCTTCCACTTCTCCTACGAGCAGTACTTC	CASSQTGTGFHFSYEQYF
16	many	TRBV4-1	TRBJ2-7	TRBD1	TGCGCCAGCAGCCAAGACAACAGGGGGCTCCTTGGCGAGCAGTACTTC	CASSQDNRGLLGEQYF
15	.	TRBV5-1	TRBJ1-6	.	TGCGCCAGCAGCTTATGCCCAGGAGGAAATTCACCCCTACACTTT	CASSLCPGGNSPLHF
13	many	TRBV15	TRBJ1-3	TRBD1	TGTGCCACCAGCGTGGGACAGAGAGACACCATATATTTT	CATSVGQRDTIYF
13	many	TRBV12-5	TRBJ2-2	.	TGTGCTAGTGGTTTTGGGGGAGCCGGGGAGCTGTTTTTT	CASGFGGAGELFF
15	many	TRBV7-2	TRBJ2-6	.	TGTGCCAGCACCCGAAGAGGCTCTGGGGCCAACGTCCTGACTTTC	CASTRRGSGANVLTF
16	many	TRBV5-1	TRBJ2-1	TRBD2	TGCGCCAGCAGCTTGGCCGCGGGGGGAGAATACAATGAGCAGTTCTTC	CASSLAAGGEYNEQFF
15	many	TRBV5-1	TRBJ2-1	TRBD2	TGCGCCAGCAGCTGGACTAGCGGGGGAGGGAATGAGCAGTTCTTC	CASSWTSGGGNEQFF
14	medium-sized	TRBV7-2	TRBJ2-2	.	TGTGCCAGCAGCTTAGCAGGGGACACCGGGGAGCTGTTTTTT	CASSLAGDTGELFF
14	many	TRBV12-3/TRBV12-4	TRBJ2-7	.	TGTGCCAGCAGTTTAGCCCAGCTGATCTACGAGCAGTACTTC	CASSLAQLIYEQYF
14	many	TRBV20-1	TRBJ2-2	TRBD2	TGCAGTGCTAGAGCGGGACTATTTACCGGGGAGCTGTTTTTT	CSARAGLFTGELFF
14	many	TRBV20-1	TRBJ2-3	.	TGCAGTGCCGGGGGACAGTCACGCACAGATACGCAGTATTTT	CSAGGQSRTDTQYF
13	many	TRBV12-3/TRBV12-4	TRBJ1-2	.	TGTGCCAGCAGCTCCGGGCCCGGCGGTGGCTACACCTTC	CASSSGPGGGYTF
15	many	TRBV20-1	TRBJ1-5	.	TGCAGTGCCTTGACGGGACGATTCCCCAATCAGCCCCAGAATTTT	CSALTGRFPNQPQNF
12	many	TRBV7-2	TRBJ1-4	.	TGTGCCAGCAGCCGATTCAATGAAAAACTGTTTTTT	CASSRFNEKLFF
12	many	TRBV9	TRBJ1-2	TRBD1	TGTGCCAGCAGAGACAGGGGCTATGGCTACACCTTC	CASRDRGYGYTF